This T cell receptor beta chain was recorded in a study of human T cells and chemical hapten exposure. Study details: Patients, largely female, had alopecia areata, totalis or universalis. Variation in per-sample TCR yields came mainly from small pooled library volume differences. Overall study findings and caveats: Relative to controls, expanded TCRs formed significantly more large CDR3 similarity clusters. Patch test score showed a positive correlation with PT1 expanded TCR counts.

This sample's time point: patch test 2, 6 weeks after DPC sensitization. Treatment of the sample: therapeutic diphenylcyclopropenone sensitization with weekly scalp DPC. For this clonotype: Its cognate antigen is unknown.

This CDR3 has 16 amino acids. Germline CDR1 MNHEY, CDR2 SVGEGT. Losses at the gene ends were 6 bases for V and 0 bases for J; bases not matched to a gene: 6. TCRdb processed the RACE reads anew with MiXCR; each CDR3 protein has one entry. The repertoire includes under 100,000 distinct CDR3 sequences, 9.5% to 13% of them detected once, and around 2.5% sits in the top ten. The sequences come from whole blood, collected in connection with sensitization to the hapten diphenylcyclopropenone (DPC). The TCR sequence derives from a woman younger than 45 with alopecia areata. Some clones in this sample may be carry-over from other donors' samples. The genes are TRBV6-2 or TRBV6-3 and TRBJ2-3; 10 positions match TRBD2. The CDR3 sequence: CASSTRTSGSTDTQYF. The CDR3, as DNA: TGTGCCAGCAGCACCCGGACTAGCGGCAGCACAGATACGCAGTATTTT.